This T cell receptor beta chain was sequenced during a study of T cells in Graves' hyperthyroidism and ophthalmopathy. General study points: Most clonotypes expanded in thyroid above 0.001 were likewise present in blood.

The TCR beta CDR3 regions underwent amplification using RNA transcripts as the source. HTBI primers were employed in a first-round RT-PCR of the TCR CDR3. MiXCR, run by TCRdb on the multiplex PCR reads, gives a single entry per CDR3 protein. Among about 59,000 distinct CDR3 sequences listed, 53% were seen once. The CDR3 runs 13 residues. Germline trimming cut 0 bases from V and 9 bases from J; bases unmatched to any gene: 7. Per the germline V gene, CDR1 is DFQATT and CDR2 is SNEGSKA (reference sequence). Criteria for exclusion of patients were uncontrolled infection, other autoimmune disease, pregnancy or lactation. In making diagnoses, clinical symptoms, serum thyroxine and TRAb, thyroid ultrasound and orbital computed tomography were all used. The PBMCs were sourced from fresh peripheral blood (around 9.9 ml). Comment on this clonotype: Its target is unknown.

The TCR comes from a woman aged 55-69 years with Graves' ophthalmopathy. This chain links TRBV20-1 with TRBJ2-7, with 8 bases aligning to TRBD1. Material for sequencing was blood. The CDR3 loop is CSARESTGVGQYF. Here the CDR3 DNA reads TGCAGTGCTAGAGAGTCGACAGGGGTCGGGCAGTACTTC.